This paragraph reports one T cell receptor beta chain. Its matching antigen is unknown. Germline CDR1 is LGHDT and CDR2 is YNNKEL (reference sequence). The J segment lost 7 bases and the V segment lost 1 base, leaving 9 bases of the junction unmatched. This CDR3 comprises 15 residues. These data come from a study of T cell responses to AZD1222 COVID-19 vaccine. Whole-study results and caveats: No day 14 peak samples; only post-peak repertoires were characterized. Donor demographics were predominantly white British with a female majority; clonal diversity may be underestimated.

This table comes from immunoSEQ multiplex PCR, and its TCRdb copy is limited to in-frame clones, with some not included. The data show about 92,000 clones, approximately 91% seen once. This sequence joins TRBV3-1 (or the pseudogene TRBV3-2) and TRBJ1-2; 7 bases line up with TRBD1. The sequencing here drew on peripheral blood, taken on day 0 of AZD1222 vaccination. The sequence derives from an adult in good health. The CDR3 sequence is CASSQGGRGRSGYTF. The DNA of the CDR3 is TGTGCCAGCAGCCAAGGGGGAAGGGGGCGAAGTGGCTACACCTTC.